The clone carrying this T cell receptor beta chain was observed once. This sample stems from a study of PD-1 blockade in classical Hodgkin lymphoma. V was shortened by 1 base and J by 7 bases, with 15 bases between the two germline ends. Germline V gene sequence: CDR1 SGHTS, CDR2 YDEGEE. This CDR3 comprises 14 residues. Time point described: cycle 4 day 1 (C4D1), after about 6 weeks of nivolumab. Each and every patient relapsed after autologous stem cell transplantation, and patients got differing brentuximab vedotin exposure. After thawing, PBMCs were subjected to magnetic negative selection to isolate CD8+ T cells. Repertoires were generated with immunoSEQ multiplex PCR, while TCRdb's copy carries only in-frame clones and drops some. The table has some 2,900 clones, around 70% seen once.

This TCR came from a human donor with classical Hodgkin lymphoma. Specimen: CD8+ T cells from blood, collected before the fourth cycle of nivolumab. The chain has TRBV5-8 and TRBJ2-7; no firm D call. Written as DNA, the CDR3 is TGTGCCAGCAGCTTGTCGGACGTCTCGGAAGAGCAGTACTTC. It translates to CASSLSDVSEEQYF.